This T cell receptor (beta chain) was documented in a study of T cell responses to AZD1222 COVID-19 vaccine. Overall study results and limits: After two AZD1222 doses, spike-specific TCR breadth and depth rose versus day 0. Repertoires were collected only later (after the peak T cell response had occurred). Clonal diversity may have been underestimated in mostly white British donors.

Produced via immunoSEQ multiplex PCR; TCRdb's table is partial and in-frame only. This sample yields 95,000 to 150,000 clones, of which around 87% are seen a single time; about 10% belongs to the top ten. On this clone: The antigen is undetermined.

V gave up 6 bases and J gave up 6 bases, with 14 bases separating them. The germline V gene encodes CDR1 LNHDA and CDR2 SQIVND (reference sequence). CDR3 length equals 14 residues. The gene calls are TRBV19 and TRBJ2-2, with D perhaps TRBD1 (6 bases). This material consisted of peripheral blood, taken on day 0 of AZD1222 vaccination. This TCR derives from an adult in good health. The DNA of the CDR3 is TGTGCCAGTAGAAGTGACAGGATGGCCGGGGAGCTGTTTTTT. Protein sequence: CASRSDRMAGELFF.